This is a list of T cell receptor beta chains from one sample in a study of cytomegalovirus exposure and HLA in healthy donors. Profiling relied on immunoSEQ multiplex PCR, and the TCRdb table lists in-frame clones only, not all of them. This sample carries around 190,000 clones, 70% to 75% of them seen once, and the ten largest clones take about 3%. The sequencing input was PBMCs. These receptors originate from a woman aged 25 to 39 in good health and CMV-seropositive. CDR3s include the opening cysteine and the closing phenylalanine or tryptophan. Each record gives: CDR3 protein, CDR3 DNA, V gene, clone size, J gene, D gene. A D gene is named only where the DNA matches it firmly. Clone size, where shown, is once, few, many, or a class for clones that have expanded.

CDR3 protein: CASRLQRLLYF; CDR3 DNA: TGTGCCAGCAGGCTCCAGCGGCTTTTATACTTC; V gene: TRBV28; clone size: .; J gene: TRBJ2-4; D gene: .
CDR3 protein: CASSQSRVTQYF; CDR3 DNA: TGTGCCAGCAGCCAGAGTCGGGTTACGCAGTATTTT; V gene: TRBV14; clone size: .; J gene: TRBJ2-3; D gene: .
CDR3 protein: CASSPSGGTNYGYTF; CDR3 DNA: TGTGCCAGCAGCCCCAGTGGAGGGACGAACTATGGCTACACCTTC; V gene: TRBV28; clone size: .; J gene: TRBJ1-2; D gene: .
CDR3 protein: CASSFTMGQYNSPLHF; CDR3 DNA: TGTGCCAGCAGCTTCACGATGGGACAGTATAATTCACCCCTCCACTTT; V gene: TRBV28; clone size: .; J gene: TRBJ1-6; D gene: TRBD1
CDR3 protein: CASSYGQNYGYTF; CDR3 DNA: TGTGCCAGCAGTTACGGGCAGAACTATGGCTACACCTTC; V gene: TRBV6-5; clone size: .; J gene: TRBJ1-2; D gene: .
CDR3 protein: CASSQEGGLAGARKTQYF; CDR3 DNA: TGCGCCAGCAGCCAAGAGGGGGGACTAGCGGGAGCTAGAAAGACCCAGTACTTC; V gene: TRBV4-1; clone size: few; J gene: TRBJ2-5; D gene: TRBD2
CDR3 protein: CASSFPPGTSGRKSSYNEQFF; CDR3 DNA: TGCGCCAGCAGCTTCCCCCCAGGGACTAGCGGGAGGAAGAGCTCCTACAATGAGCAGTTCTTC; V gene: TRBV5-1; clone size: .; J gene: TRBJ2-1; D gene: TRBD2
CDR3 protein: CAISPGGSGSLEQYF; CDR3 DNA: TGTGCCATCTCGCCAGGGGGTAGCGGGAGCCTCGAGCAGTACTTC; V gene: TRBV10-3; clone size: .; J gene: TRBJ2-7; D gene: TRBD2
CDR3 protein: CASTTGTAAYEQYF; CDR3 DNA: TGCGCCAGCACTACCGGGACAGCGGCCTACGAGCAGTACTTC; V gene: TRBV5-1; clone size: few; J gene: TRBJ2-7; D gene: TRBD1
CDR3 protein: CASSLSPLYEQYF; CDR3 DNA: TGTGCCAGCAGTCTCTCCCCTCTCTACGAGCAGTACTTC; V gene: TRBV28; clone size: .; J gene: TRBJ2-7; D gene: .
CDR3 protein: CSVKSGVLPYEQYF; CDR3 DNA: TGCAGCGTAAAATCAGGGGTCCTACCCTACGAGCAGTACTTC; V gene: TRBV29-1; clone size: .; J gene: TRBJ2-7; D gene: .
CDR3 protein: CASSPTINYGYTF; CDR3 DNA: TGTGCCAGCTCACCAACAATAAACTATGGCTACACCTTC; V gene: TRBV18; clone size: .; J gene: TRBJ1-2; D gene: .
CDR3 protein: CASSLSGNTNEKLFF; CDR3 DNA: TGCGCCAGCAGCTTATCAGGGAATACTAATGAAAAACTGTTTTTT; V gene: TRBV5-1; clone size: .; J gene: TRBJ1-4; D gene: .
CDR3 protein: CASSASVRANTEAFF; CDR3 DNA: TGTGCCAGTAGTGCGTCGGTCAGGGCAAACACTGAAGCTTTCTTT; V gene: TRBV19; clone size: once; J gene: TRBJ1-1; D gene: .
CDR3 protein: CAIGPSTNEKLFF; CDR3 DNA: TGTGCCATCGGCCCTTCAACTAATGAAAAACTGTTTTTT; V gene: TRBV10-3; clone size: .; J gene: TRBJ1-4; D gene: .
CDR3 protein: CASSLARGSQETQYF; CDR3 DNA: TGTGCCAGCAGCTTAGCGCGGGGCAGCCAAGAGACCCAGTACTTC; V gene: TRBV7-9; clone size: .; J gene: TRBJ2-5; D gene: .
CDR3 protein: CASSALPGGVGTQYF; CDR3 DNA: TGTGCCAGCAGCGCCCTTCCCGGGGGTGTGGGGACCCAGTACTTC; V gene: TRBV7-9; clone size: .; J gene: TRBJ2-5; D gene: .
CDR3 protein: CASREGTSGYNEQFF; CDR3 DNA: TGTGCCAGCAGGGAAGGGACTAGCGGATACAATGAGCAGTTCTTC; V gene: TRBV6-1; clone size: few; J gene: TRBJ2-1; D gene: TRBD2
CDR3 protein: CASRSGTRNEKLFF; CDR3 DNA: TGCGCCAGCAGATCCGGGACAAGGAATGAAAAACTGTTTTTT; V gene: TRBV5-1; clone size: .; J gene: TRBJ1-4; D gene: .
CDR3 protein: CASGATGDYEQYF; CDR3 DNA: TGTGCCAGCGGGGCTACAGGTGACTACGAGCAGTACTTC; V gene: TRBV27; clone size: .; J gene: TRBJ2-7; D gene: .
CDR3 protein: CASSRGTGTYEQYF; CDR3 DNA: TGTGCCAGCAGCCGTGGGACAGGGACCTACGAGCAGTACTTC; V gene: TRBV7-9; clone size: .; J gene: TRBJ2-7; D gene: TRBD1
CDR3 protein: CASSFAGQGLETQYF; CDR3 DNA: TGCGCCAGCAGCTTCGCTGGACAGGGGCTGGAGACCCAGTACTTC; V gene: TRBV5-1; clone size: .; J gene: TRBJ2-5; D gene: TRBD1
CDR3 protein: CASSPGLAGSYNEQFF; CDR3 DNA: TGTGCCAGCAGCCCGGGACTAGCGGGTTCATACAATGAGCAGTTCTTC; V gene: TRBV11-2; clone size: once; J gene: TRBJ2-1; D gene: TRBD2
CDR3 protein: CASSYDRTGGYEQYF; CDR3 DNA: TGCGCCAGCAGCTACGATCGGACAGGGGGCTACGAGCAGTACTTC; V gene: TRBV5-1; clone size: few; J gene: TRBJ2-7; D gene: TRBD1
CDR3 protein: CASSQLQGAKNIQYF; CDR3 DNA: TGTGCCAGCAGCCAACTACAGGGAGCCAAAAACATTCAGTACTTC; V gene: TRBV14; clone size: .; J gene: TRBJ2-4; D gene: .
CDR3 protein: CASNVNSGANVPTF; CDR3 DNA: TGTGCCAGCAATGTCAACTCTGGGGCCAACGTCCCGACTTTC; V gene: TRBV5-4; clone size: .; J gene: TRBJ2-6; D gene: .
CDR3 protein: CASSPLSQGNEQFF; CDR3 DNA: TGTGCCAGCAGCCCCCTATCACAGGGCAATGAGCAGTTCTTC; V gene: TRBV7-6; clone size: once; J gene: TRBJ2-1; D gene: .
CDR3 protein: CASRSRGSYEQYF; CDR3 DNA: TGTGCCAGTAGGTCACGGGGTTCCTACGAGCAGTACTTC; V gene: TRBV19; clone size: few; J gene: TRBJ2-7; D gene: .
CDR3 protein: CASSLLGLVQETQYF; CDR3 DNA: TGCGCCAGCAGCTTGCTTGGACTAGTCCAAGAGACCCAGTACTTC; V gene: TRBV5-1; clone size: .; J gene: TRBJ2-5; D gene: TRBD2
CDR3 protein: CASSLDRLGGETQYF; CDR3 DNA: TGTGCCAGCAGCTTAGACCGGCTAGGGGGCGAGACCCAGTACTTC; V gene: TRBV11-1; clone size: few; J gene: TRBJ2-5; D gene: TRBD1
CDR3 protein: CASSLGGFKGYTF; CDR3 DNA: TGTGCCAGCAGCTTGGGAGGGTTTAAAGGCTACACCTTC; V gene: TRBV5-4; clone size: .; J gene: TRBJ1-2; D gene: .
CDR3 protein: CASREPGQGYTEAFF; CDR3 DNA: TGTGCCAGCAGGGAGCCGGGACAGGGCTACACTGAAGCTTTCTTT; V gene: TRBV6-5; clone size: .; J gene: TRBJ1-1; D gene: TRBD1
CDR3 protein: CASTGTSGQETQYF; CDR3 DNA: TGTGCCAGCACTGGGACTAGCGGTCAAGAGACCCAGTACTTC; V gene: TRBV28; clone size: .; J gene: TRBJ2-5; D gene: TRBD2
CDR3 protein: CASSRGATGPNTGELFF; CDR3 DNA: TGCGCCAGCAGCCGGGGGGCCACAGGACCGAACACCGGGGAGCTGTTTTTT; V gene: TRBV5-1; clone size: .; J gene: TRBJ2-2; D gene: .
CDR3 protein: CASSLAGGRMDTEAFF; CDR3 DNA: TGTGCCAGCAGCTTAGCAGGGGGTAGGATGGACACTGAAGCTTTCTTT; V gene: TRBV7-6; clone size: few; J gene: TRBJ1-1; D gene: .
CDR3 protein: CASSFRGAEDEQYF; CDR3 DNA: TGTGCCAGCAGCTTCCGGGGGGCCGAAGACGAGCAGTACTTC; V gene: TRBV5-6; clone size: .; J gene: TRBJ2-7; D gene: .
CDR3 protein: CASSQQGNYGYTF; CDR3 DNA: TGTGCCAGCTCTCAACAGGGGAACTATGGCTACACCTTC; V gene: TRBV28; clone size: once; J gene: TRBJ1-2; D gene: TRBD1
CDR3 protein: CASSQGLAANEQFF; CDR3 DNA: TGCGCCAGCAGCCAGGGACTAGCCGCCAATGAGCAGTTCTTC; V gene: TRBV4-1; clone size: once; J gene: TRBJ2-1; D gene: TRBD2
CDR3 protein: CASSYSGTGGYEQYF; CDR3 DNA: TGTGCCAGCAGTTACTCTGGGACAGGGGGCTACGAGCAGTACTTC; V gene: TRBV6-5; clone size: .; J gene: TRBJ2-7; D gene: TRBD1
CDR3 protein: CASRHKLAGGLFGELFF; CDR3 DNA: TGTGCCAGCAGACATAAACTAGCGGGAGGCTTGTTCGGGGAGCTGTTTTTT; V gene: TRBV7-2; clone size: .; J gene: TRBJ2-2; D gene: TRBD2
CDR3 protein: CASSLSVGTSAYNEQFF; CDR3 DNA: TGTGCCAGCAGCTTGTCGGTCGGGACTAGCGCGTACAATGAGCAGTTCTTC; V gene: TRBV5-8; clone size: few; J gene: TRBJ2-1; D gene: TRBD2
CDR3 protein: CASSLGLAGGETQYF; CDR3 DNA: TGTGCCAGCAGTTTAGGTCTAGCGGGAGGAGAGACCCAGTACTTC; V gene: TRBV28; clone size: .; J gene: TRBJ2-5; D gene: TRBD2
CDR3 protein: CASSLSRSNEKLFF; CDR3 DNA: TGTGCCAGCAGTTTGTCGCGGAGTAATGAAAAACTGTTTTTT; V gene: TRBV27; clone size: .; J gene: TRBJ1-4; D gene: .
CDR3 protein: CASSRADTQYF; CDR3 DNA: TGTGCCAGCAGCCGAGCAGATACGCAGTATTTT; V gene: TRBV27; clone size: .; J gene: TRBJ2-3; D gene: .
CDR3 protein: CASSHQRQGLYEQYF; CDR3 DNA: TGTGCCAGCAGCCACCAAAGACAGGGGCTGTACGAGCAGTACTTC; V gene: TRBV5-6; clone size: few; J gene: TRBJ2-7; D gene: TRBD1
CDR3 protein: CASSEGRTVTQYF; CDR3 DNA: TGTGCCAGCTCAGAGGGGCGGACAGTCACGCAGTATTTT; V gene: TRBV18; clone size: .; J gene: TRBJ2-3; D gene: .